What follows is one T cell receptor (beta chain) and its context. The target antigen is unknown. Profiling relied on immunoSEQ multiplex PCR, and the TCRdb table lists in-frame clones only, not all of them. The table lists over 85,000 clones, about 88% of them singletons. The entry originates in a study of T cell responses to AZD1222 COVID-19 vaccine. The length of the CDR3 is 17 residues. From germline, CDR1 is LGHDT and CDR2 YNNKEL (reference sequence). V dropped 4 bases and J dropped 1; count of bases not matched to a gene: 6. The study's findings and limits: Targeting of unmutated variant regions was reportedly seen in nearly half of spike-specific TCRs.

The TCR comes from an adult in good health. The sequencing here drew on peripheral blood, taken on day 0 of AZD1222 vaccination. The V gene is TRBV3-1 (or the pseudogene TRBV3-2), the J gene TRBJ2-7, with 14 bases matching TRBD2. CDR3 protein: CASSPSRTSGRSYEQYF. DNA for the CDR3: TGTGCCAGCAGCCCCTCACGGACTAGCGGGAGGTCCTACGAGCAGTACTTC.